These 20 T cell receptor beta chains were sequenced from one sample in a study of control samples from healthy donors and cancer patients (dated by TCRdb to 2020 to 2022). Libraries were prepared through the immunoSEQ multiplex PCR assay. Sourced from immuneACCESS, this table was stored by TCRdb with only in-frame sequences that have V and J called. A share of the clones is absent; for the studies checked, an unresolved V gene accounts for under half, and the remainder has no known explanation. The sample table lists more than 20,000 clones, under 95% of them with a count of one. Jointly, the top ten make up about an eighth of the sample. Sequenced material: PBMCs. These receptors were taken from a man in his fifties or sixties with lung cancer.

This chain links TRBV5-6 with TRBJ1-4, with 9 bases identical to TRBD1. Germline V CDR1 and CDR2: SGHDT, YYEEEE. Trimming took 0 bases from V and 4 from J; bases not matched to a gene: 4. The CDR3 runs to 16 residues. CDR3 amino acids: CASSLALGQGNEKLFF. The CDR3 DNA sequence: TGTGCCAGCAGCTTGGCCTTGGGACAGGGTAATGAAAAACTGTTTTTT.

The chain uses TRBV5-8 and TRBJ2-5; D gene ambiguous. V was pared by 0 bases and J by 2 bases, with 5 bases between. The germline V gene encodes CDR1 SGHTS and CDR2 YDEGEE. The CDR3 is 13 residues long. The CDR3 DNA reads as TGTGCCAGCAGCTTGGCTGTGCAAGAGACCCAGTACTTC. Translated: CASSLAVQETQYF.

DNA for the CDR3: TGTGCCAGCAGTTTACGGGGACCGATGACTAATGAAAAACTGTTTTTT. It translates to CASSLRGPMTNEKLFF. V gene TRBV28 combines with J gene TRBJ1-4, with a possible D match to TRBD1 (5 bases). Trimming cost V 2 bases and J 2 bases, with 12 bases left between them. The germline CDR1 and CDR2 sequences are MDHEN and SYDVKM. The CDR3 covers 16 residues.

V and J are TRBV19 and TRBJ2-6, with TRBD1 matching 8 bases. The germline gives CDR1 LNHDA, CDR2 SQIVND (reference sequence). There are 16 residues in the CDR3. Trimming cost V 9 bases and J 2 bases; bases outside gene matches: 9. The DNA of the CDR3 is TGTGCCAGCAGTGCCCAGGGGGCTACTGGGGCCAACGTCCTGACTTTC. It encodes CASSAQGATGANVLTF.

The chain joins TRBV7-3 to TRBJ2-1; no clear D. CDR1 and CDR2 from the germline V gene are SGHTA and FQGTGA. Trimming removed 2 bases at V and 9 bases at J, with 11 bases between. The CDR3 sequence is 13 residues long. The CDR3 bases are TGTGCCAGCAGCTTAGGGCAGACTTCTGAGCAGTTCTTC. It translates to CASSLGQTSEQFF.

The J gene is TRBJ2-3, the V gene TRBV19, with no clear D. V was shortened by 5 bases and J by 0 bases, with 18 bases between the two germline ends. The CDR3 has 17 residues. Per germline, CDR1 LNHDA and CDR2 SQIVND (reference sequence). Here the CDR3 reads CASSALKPDGSTDTQYF. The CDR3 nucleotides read TGTGCCAGTAGTGCCCTTAAGCCGGATGGAAGCACAGATACGCAGTATTTT.

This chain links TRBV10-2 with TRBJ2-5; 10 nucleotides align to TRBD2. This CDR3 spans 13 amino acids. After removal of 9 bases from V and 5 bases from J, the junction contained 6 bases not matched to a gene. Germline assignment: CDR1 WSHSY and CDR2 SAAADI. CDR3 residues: CASRLAGRETQYF. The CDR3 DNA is TGCGCCAGTCGACTAGCGGGCAGGGAGACCCAGTACTTC.

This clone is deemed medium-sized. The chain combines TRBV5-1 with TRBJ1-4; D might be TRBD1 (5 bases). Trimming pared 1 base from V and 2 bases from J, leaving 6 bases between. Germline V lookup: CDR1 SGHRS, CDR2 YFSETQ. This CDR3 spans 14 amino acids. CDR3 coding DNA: TGCGCCAGCAGCTTGCGGGGCACTAATGAAAAACTGTTTTTT. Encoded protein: CASSLRGTNEKLFF. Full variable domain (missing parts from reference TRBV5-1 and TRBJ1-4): KAGVTQTPRYLIKTRGQQVTLSCSPISGHRSVSWYQQTPGQGLQFLFEYFSETQRNKGNFPGRFSGRQFSNSRSEMNVSTLELGDSALYLCASSLRGTNEKLFFGSGTQLSVL.

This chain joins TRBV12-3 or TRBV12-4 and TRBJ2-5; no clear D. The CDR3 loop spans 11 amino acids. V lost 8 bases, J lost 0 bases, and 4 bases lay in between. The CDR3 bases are TGTGCCAGCGGGAACCAAGAGACCCAGTACTTC. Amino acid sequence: CASGNQETQYF.

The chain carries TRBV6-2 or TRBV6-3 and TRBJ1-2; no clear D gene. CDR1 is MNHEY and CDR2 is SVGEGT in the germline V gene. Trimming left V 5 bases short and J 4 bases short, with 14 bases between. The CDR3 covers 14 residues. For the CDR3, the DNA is TGTGCCAGCAGTACCGGGCCTCGGACCTATGGCTACACCTTC. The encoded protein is CASSTGPRTYGYTF.

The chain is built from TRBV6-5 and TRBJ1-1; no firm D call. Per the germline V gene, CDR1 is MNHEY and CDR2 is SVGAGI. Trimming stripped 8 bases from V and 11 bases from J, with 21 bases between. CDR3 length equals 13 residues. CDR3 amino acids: CASSESGSSTAFF. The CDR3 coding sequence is TGTGCCAGCTCCGAGTCGGGGAGTTCTACGGCTTTCTTT.

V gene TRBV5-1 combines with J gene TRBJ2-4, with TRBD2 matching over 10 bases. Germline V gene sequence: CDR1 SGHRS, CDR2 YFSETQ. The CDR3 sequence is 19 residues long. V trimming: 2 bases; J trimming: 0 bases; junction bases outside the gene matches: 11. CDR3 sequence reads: CASSFSGGAYITAKNIQYF. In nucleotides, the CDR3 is TGCGCCAGCAGCTTCAGCGGGGGGGCCTATATTACAGCCAAAAACATTCAGTACTTC.

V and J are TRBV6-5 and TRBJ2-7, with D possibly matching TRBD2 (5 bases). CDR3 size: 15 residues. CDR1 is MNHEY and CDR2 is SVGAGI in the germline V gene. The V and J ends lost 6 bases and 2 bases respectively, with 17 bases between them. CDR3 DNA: TGTGCCAGCAGCTCCTCACCAGCGGCTCCCTACGAGCAGTACTTC. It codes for CASSSSPAAPYEQYF.

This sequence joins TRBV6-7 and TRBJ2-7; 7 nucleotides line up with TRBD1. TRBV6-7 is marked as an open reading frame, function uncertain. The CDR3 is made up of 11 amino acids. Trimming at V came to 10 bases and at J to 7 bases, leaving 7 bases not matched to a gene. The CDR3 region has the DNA TGTGCCACACCAGGGGGTGCTGAGCAGTACTTC. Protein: CATPGGAEQYF.

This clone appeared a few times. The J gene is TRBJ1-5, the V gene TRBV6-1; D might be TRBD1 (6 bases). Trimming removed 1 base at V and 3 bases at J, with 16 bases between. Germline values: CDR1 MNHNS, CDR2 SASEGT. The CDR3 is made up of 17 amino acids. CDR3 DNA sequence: TGTGCCAGCAGTGAAGGTAATATGGGGGGCTTCAATCAGCCCCAGCATTTT. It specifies CASSEGNMGGFNQPQHF.

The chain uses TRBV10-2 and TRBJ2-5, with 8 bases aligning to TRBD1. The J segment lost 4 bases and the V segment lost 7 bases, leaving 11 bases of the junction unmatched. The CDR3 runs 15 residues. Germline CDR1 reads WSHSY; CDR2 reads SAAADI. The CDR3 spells CASNERQGMGETQYF. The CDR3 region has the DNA TGCGCCAGCAATGAACGACAGGGGATGGGAGAGACCCAGTACTTC.

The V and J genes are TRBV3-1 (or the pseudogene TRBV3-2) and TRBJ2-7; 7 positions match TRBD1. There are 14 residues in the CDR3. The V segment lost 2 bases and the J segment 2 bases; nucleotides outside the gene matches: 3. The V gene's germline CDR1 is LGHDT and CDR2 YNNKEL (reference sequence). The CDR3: CASSQMTGTYEQYF. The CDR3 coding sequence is TGTGCCAGCAGCCAAATGACAGGGACCTACGAGCAGTACTTC.

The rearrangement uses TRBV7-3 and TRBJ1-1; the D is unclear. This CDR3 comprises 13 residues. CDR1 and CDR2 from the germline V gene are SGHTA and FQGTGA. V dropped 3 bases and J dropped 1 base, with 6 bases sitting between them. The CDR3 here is CASSFTKNTEAFF. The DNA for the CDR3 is TGTGCCAGCAGCTTTACGAAGAACACTGAAGCTTTCTTT.

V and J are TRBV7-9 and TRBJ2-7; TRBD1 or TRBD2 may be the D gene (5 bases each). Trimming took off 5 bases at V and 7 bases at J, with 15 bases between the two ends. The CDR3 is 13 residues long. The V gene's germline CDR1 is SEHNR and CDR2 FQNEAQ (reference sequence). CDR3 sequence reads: CASSPLGRGEQYF. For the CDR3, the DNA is TGTGCCAGCAGCCCTTTGGGGCGAGGGGAGCAGTACTTC. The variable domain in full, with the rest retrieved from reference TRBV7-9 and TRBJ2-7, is DTGVSQNPRHKITKRGQNVTFRCDPISEHNRLYWYRQTLGQGPEFLTYFQNEAQLEKSRLLSDRFSAERPKGSFSTLEIQRTEQGDSAMYLCASSPLGRGEQYFGPGTRLTVT.

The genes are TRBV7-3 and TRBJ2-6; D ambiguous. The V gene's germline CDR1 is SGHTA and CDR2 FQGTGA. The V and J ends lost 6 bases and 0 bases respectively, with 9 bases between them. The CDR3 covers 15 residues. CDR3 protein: CASSLSVSGANVLTF. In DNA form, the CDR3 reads TGTGCCAGCAGTCTTTCCGTCTCTGGGGCCAACGTCCTGACTTTC.